The clone carrying this T cell receptor beta chain occurred a few times. Its antigen is currently unknown. TCRdb fed the 5' RACE reads into MiXCR, producing one record per CDR3 protein. The profile shows some 560,000 distinct CDR3 sequences, less than 20% of them singletons. The data are from a study of T cells after yellow fever vaccination. Overall study: SMART-Seq v4 Ultra Low Input handled preparation of low-cell-number fractions.

Findings of the study overall: Compared with primary, the secondary response was weaker and peaked at day 5, not 15.

The sample here was PBMCs, taken around 5 days after the first yellow fever vaccination. The sequence was obtained from a man aged 18 to 30 who received the YFV17D yellow fever vaccine.

The CDR3 spells CASSPRLPNQPQHF. For the CDR3, the DNA is TGTGCCAGCAGCCCCCGACTGCCCAATCAGCCCCAGCATTTT. The rearrangement links TRBV6-1 to TRBJ1-5; D not certain. This CDR3 spans 14 amino acids. The V gene's germline CDR1 is MNHNS and CDR2 SASEGT. V was pared by 6 bases and J by 3 bases, with 12 bases between.